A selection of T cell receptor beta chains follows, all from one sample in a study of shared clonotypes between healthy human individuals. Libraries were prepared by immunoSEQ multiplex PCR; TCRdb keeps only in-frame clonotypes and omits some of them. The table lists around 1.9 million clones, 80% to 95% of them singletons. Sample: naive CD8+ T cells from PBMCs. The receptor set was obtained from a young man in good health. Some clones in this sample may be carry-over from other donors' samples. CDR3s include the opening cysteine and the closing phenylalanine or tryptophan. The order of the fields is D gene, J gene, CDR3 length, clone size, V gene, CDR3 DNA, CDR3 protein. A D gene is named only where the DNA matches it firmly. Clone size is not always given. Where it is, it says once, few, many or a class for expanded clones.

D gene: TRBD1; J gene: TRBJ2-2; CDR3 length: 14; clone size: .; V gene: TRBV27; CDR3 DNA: TGTGCCAGCAGTTTTGTAGGGGGCGCCGGGGAGCTGTTTTTT; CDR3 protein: CASSFVGGAGELFF
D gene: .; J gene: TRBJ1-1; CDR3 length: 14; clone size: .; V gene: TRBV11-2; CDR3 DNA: TGTGCCAGCAGCTTAGTCAGGGGTATGACTGAAGCTTTCTTT; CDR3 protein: CASSLVRGMTEAFF
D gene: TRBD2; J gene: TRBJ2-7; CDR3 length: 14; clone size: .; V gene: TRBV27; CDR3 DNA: TGTGCCAGCAGTTCTCAACTAGCGGAGGACGAGCAGTACTTC; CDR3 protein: CASSSQLAEDEQYF
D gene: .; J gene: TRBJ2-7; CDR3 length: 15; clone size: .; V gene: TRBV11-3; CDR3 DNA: TGTGCCAGCAGCTTAGTCACGAGCCCCACCTACGAGCAGTACTTC; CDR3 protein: CASSLVTSPTYEQYF
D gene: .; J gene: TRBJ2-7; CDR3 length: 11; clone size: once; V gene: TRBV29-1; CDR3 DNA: TGCAGCGTTGAAGATGTATACGAGCAGTACTTC; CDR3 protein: CSVEDVYEQYF
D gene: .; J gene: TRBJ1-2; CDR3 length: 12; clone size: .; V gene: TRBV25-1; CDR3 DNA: TGTGCCAGCTCTGGTGTGGGGCTGGGCTACACCTTC; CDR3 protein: CASSGVGLGYTF
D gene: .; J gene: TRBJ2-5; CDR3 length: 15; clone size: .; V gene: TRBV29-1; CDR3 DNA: TGCAGCGTTGAAAAAAGGGGAAGCCGCCATGAGACCCAGTACTTC; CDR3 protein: CSVEKRGSRHETQYF
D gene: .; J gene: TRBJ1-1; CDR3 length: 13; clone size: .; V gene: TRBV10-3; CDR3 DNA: TGTGCCATCAGATTAGGGACGAACACTGAAGCTTTCTTT; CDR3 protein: CAIRLGTNTEAFF
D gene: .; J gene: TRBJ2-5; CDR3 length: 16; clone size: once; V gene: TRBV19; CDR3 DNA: TGTGCCAGTAGTGGCCCGGGGGAAGATCACCCAGAGACCCAGTACTTC; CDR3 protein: CASSGPGEDHPETQYF
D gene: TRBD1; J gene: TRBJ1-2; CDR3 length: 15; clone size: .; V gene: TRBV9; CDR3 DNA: TGTGCCAGCAGCGAGGGAGACAGGGCAGGCTATGGCTACACCTTC; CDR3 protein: CASSEGDRAGYGYTF
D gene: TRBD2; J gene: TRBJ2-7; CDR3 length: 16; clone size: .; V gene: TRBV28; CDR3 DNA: TGTGCCAGCAGTTTCATCTGGCGGGAGGGATCCTACGAGCAGTACTTC; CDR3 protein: CASSFIWREGSYEQYF
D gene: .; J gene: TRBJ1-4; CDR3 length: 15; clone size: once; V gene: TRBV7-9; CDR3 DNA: TGTGCCAGCAGACGCCCGAACCCAACTAATGAAAAACTGTTTTTT; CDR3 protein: CASRRPNPTNEKLFF
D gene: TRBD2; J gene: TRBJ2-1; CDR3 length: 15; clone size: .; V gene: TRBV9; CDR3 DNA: TGTGCCAGCAGCCGAGCGGGAGGGCCCTCGGATGAGCAGTTCTTC; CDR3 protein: CASSRAGGPSDEQFF
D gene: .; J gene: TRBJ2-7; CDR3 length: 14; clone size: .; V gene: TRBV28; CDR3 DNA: TGTGCCAGCAGTTCCCCCCGGCAGCGCTACGAGCAGTACTTC; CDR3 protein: CASSSPRQRYEQYF
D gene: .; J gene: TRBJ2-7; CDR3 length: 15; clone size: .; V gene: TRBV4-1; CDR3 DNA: TGCGCCAGCAGCCCCAAGGTGGCAGGTTTCTACGAGCAGTACTTC; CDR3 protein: CASSPKVAGFYEQYF
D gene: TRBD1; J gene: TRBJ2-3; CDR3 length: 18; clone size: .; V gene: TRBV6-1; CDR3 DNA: TGTGCCAGCAGTGAAACCCCCGGGACAGGGTTCGGTACAGATACGCAGTATTTT; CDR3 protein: CASSETPGTGFGTDTQYF
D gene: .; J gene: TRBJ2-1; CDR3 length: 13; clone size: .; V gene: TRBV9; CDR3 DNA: TGTGCCAGCAGCGTAGATGGAGCGGATGAGCAGTTCTTC; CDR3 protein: CASSVDGADEQFF
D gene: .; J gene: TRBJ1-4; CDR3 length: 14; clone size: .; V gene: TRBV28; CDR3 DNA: TGTGCCAGCAGTTTCCAAAGTAGGGATGAAAAACTGTTTTTT; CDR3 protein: CASSFQSRDEKLFF
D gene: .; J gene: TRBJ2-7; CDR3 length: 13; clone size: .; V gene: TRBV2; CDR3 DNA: TGTGCCAGCAGTGACAACCCGAGCTACGAGCAGTACTTC; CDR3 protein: CASSDNPSYEQYF
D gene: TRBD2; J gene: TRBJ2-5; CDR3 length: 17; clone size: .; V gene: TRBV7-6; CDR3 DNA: TGTGCCAGCAGCTTAGTTACTGCGGGAGACATTGCTGAGACCCAGTACTTC; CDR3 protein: CASSLVTAGDIAETQYF
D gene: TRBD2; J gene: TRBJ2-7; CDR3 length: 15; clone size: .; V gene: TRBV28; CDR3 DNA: TGTGCCAGCAGCCCCTATAGCGGGGGGGACTACGAGCAGTACTTC; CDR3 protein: CASSPYSGGDYEQYF
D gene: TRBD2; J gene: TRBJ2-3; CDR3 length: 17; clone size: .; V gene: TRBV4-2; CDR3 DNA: TGTGCCAGCAGCCAAGTTGAGGGACTAGCGGCCACAGATACGCAGTATTTT; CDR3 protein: CASSQVEGLAATDTQYF
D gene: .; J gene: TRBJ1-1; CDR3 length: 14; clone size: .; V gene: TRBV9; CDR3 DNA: TGTGCCAGCAGCGGAGGGGCGGTGAACACTGAAGCTTTCTTT; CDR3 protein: CASSGGAVNTEAFF
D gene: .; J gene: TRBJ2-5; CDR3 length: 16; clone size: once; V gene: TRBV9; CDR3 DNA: TGTGCCAGCAGCGCACAAGGACAGTACCTGAGGGAGACCCAGTACTTC; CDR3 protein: CASSAQGQYLRETQYF
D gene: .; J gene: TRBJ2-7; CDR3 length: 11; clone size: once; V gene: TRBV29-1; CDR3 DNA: TGCAGCGTTGATTGGGGTTACGAGCAGTACTTC; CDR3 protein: CSVDWGYEQYF
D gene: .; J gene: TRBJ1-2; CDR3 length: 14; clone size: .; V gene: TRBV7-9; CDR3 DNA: TGTGCCAGCAGCTTAACGGACTTCAGCTATGGCTACACCTTC; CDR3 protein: CASSLTDFSYGYTF
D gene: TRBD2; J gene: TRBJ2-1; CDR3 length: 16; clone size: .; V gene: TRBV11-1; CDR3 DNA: TGTGCCAGCAGCCTCAGAGCGGGAGGGCCCTACAATGAGCAGTTCTTC; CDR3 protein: CASSLRAGGPYNEQFF
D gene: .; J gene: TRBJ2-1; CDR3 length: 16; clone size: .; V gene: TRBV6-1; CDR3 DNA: TGTGCCAGCAGGGAATTACAGGGAAACTCCTACAATGAGCAGTTCTTC; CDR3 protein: CASRELQGNSYNEQFF
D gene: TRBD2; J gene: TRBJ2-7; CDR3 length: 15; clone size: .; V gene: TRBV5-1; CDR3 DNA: TGCGCCAGCCGCGCAGGACTAGCGGATACCTACGAGCAGTACTTC; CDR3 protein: CASRAGLADTYEQYF
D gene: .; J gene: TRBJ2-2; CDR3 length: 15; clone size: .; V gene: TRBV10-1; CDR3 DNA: TGCGCCAGCAGTGATACACAGGATCCAACCGGGGAGCTGTTTTTT; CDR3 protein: CASSDTQDPTGELFF
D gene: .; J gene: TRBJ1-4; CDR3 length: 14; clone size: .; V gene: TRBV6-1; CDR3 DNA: TGTGCCAGCAGTGAACTTGCATTTAATGAAAAACTGTTTTTT; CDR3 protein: CASSELAFNEKLFF
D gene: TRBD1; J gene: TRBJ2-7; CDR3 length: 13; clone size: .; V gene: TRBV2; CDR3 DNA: TGTGCCAGCAGGGACAGGGGCGGCTACGAGCAGTACTTC; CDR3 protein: CASRDRGGYEQYF
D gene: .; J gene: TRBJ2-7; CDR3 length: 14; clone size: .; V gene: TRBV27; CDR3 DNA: TGTGCCAGCAGTTCCGCCCCCCGACATTACGAGCAGTACTTC; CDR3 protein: CASSSAPRHYEQYF
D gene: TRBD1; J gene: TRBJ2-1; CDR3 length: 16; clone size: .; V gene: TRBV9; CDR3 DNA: TGTGCCAGCAGCGCGGTGACAGGGAACCAATACAATGAGCAGTTCTTC; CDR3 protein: CASSAVTGNQYNEQFF
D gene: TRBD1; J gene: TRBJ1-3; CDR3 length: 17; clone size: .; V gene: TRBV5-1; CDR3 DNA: TGCGCCAGCAGCCTTCTGGACAGGGGAGGCGGAAGAAACACCATATATTTT; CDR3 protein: CASSLLDRGGGRNTIYF
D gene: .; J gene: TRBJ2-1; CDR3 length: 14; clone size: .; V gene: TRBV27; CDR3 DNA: TGTGCCAGCACCGGGGGTCGGGGCTACAATGAGCAGTTCTTC; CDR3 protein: CASTGGRGYNEQFF
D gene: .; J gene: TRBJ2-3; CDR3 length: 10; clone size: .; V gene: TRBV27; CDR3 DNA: TGTGCCAGCAAGGCGGATACGCAGTATTTT; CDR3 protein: CASKADTQYF
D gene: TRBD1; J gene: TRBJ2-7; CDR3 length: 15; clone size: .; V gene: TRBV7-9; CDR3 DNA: TGTGCCAGCAGCTCCCGGACAGGGGTGGCCTACGAGCAGTACTTC; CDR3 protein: CASSSRTGVAYEQYF
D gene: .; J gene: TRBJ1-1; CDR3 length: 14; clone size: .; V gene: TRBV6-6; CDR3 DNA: TGTGCCAGCAGTTCCATAGGAGAAGACACTGAAGCTTTCTTT; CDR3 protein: CASSSIGEDTEAFF
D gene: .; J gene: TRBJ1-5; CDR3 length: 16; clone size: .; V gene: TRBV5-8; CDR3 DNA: TGTGCCAGCAGCTTCCGGGCCTCCTTACCGGGTCAGCCCCAGCATTTT; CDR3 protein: CASSFRASLPGQPQHF
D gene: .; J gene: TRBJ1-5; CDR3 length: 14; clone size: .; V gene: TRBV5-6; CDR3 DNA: TGTGCCAGCAGCTTTCGGTGGGGCAATCAGCCCCAGCATTTT; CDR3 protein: CASSFRWGNQPQHF
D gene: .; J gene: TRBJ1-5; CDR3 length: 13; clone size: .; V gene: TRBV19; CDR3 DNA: TGTGCCAGTACAATTCAGGCCAATCAGCCCCAGCATTTT; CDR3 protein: CASTIQANQPQHF
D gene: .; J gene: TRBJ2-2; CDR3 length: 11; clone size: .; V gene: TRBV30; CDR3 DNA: TGTGCCTGGAGTGTAACGGGGGAGCTGTTTTTT; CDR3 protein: CAWSVTGELFF
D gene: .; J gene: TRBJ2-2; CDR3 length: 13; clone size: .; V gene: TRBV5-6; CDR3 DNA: TGTGCCAGCAGCTCGGCAGGGAGCGGGGAGCTGTTTTTT; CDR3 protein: CASSSAGSGELFF
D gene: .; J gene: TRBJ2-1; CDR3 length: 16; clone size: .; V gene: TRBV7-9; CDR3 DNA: TGTGCCAGCAGCTCACCGGACAAGAGCTCCTACAATGAGCAGTTCTTC; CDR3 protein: CASSSPDKSSYNEQFF
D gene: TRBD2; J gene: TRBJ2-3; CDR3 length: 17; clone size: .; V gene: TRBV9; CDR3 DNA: TGTGCCAGCAGCGACTTACTTAGCGGGAGGGCCCTGCATACGCAGTATTTT; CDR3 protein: CASSDLLSGRALHTQYF
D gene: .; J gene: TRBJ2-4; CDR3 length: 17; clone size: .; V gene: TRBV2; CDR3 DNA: TGTGCCAGCAGTGAATCGGTGGGGATTCTAGCCAAAAACATTCAGTACTTC; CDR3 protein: CASSESVGILAKNIQYF
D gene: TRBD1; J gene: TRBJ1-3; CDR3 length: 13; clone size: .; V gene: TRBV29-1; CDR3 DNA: TGCAGCGTTGATACAGGGGCTGGAAACACCATATATTTT; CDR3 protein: CSVDTGAGNTIYF
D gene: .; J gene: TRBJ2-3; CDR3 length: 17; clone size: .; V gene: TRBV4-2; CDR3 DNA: TGTGCCAGCAGCCAAGGGGGTTGGGGGTTCGGCACAGATACGCAGTATTTT; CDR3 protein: CASSQGGWGFGTDTQYF
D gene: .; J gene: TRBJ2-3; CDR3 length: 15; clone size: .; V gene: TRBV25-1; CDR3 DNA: TGTGCCAGCACCCAAGGAGCGGAAAGCACAGATACGCAGTATTTT; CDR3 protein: CASTQGAESTDTQYF
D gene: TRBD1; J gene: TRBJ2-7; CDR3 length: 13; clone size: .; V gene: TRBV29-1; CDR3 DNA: TGCAGCGTGGCTACAGGGGTCCCCTACGAGCAGTACTTC; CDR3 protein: CSVATGVPYEQYF
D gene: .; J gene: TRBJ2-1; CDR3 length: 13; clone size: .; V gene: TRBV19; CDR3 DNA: TGTGCCAGTAGTATAGGGGACGGGAATGAGCAGTTCTTC; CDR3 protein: CASSIGDGNEQFF
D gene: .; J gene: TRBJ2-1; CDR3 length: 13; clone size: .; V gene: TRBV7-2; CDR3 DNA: TGTGCCAGCAGCTTACTGGGGTACAATGAGCAGTTCTTC; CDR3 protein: CASSLLGYNEQFF
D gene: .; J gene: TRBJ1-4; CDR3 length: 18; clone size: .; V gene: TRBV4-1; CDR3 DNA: TGCGCCAGCAGCCAAGATTCGGGACTGAGGGCAACTAATGAAAAACTGTTTTTT; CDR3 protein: CASSQDSGLRATNEKLFF
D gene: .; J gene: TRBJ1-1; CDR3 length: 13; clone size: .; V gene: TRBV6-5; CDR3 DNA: TGTGCCAGCATGGGCGGGAGGGGCACTGAAGCTTTCTTT; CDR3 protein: CASMGGRGTEAFF
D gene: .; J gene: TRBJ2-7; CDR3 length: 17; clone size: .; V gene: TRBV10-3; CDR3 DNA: TGTGCCATCAGTGTTAGTCTCCCTGGGGGTTCGGGCTACGAGCAGTACTTC; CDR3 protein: CAISVSLPGGSGYEQYF
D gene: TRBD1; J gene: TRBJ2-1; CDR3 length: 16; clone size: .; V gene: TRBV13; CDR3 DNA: TGTGCCAGCAGCCCCGACAGGGGCCAGAATCACAATGAGCAGTTCTTC; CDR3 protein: CASSPDRGQNHNEQFF
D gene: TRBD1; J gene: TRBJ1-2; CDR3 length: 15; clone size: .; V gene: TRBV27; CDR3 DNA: TGTGCGAGTCGACAGGGGGCGGCAGTGTTCCATGGCTACACCTTC; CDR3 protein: CASRQGAAVFHGYTF
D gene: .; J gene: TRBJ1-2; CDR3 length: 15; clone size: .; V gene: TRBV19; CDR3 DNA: TGTGCCAGTAAGGGGCGGGACACACCTTTGTATGGCTACACCTTC; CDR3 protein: CASKGRDTPLYGYTF